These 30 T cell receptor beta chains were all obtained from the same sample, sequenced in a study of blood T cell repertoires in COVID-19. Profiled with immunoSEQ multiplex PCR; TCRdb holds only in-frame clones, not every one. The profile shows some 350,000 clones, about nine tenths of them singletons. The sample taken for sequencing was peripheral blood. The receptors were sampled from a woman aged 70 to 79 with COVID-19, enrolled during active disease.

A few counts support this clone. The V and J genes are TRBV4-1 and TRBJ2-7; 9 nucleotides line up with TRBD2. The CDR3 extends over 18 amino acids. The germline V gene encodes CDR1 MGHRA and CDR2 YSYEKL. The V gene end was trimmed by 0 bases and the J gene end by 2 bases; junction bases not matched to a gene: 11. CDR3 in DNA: TGCGCCAGCAGCCAAGATGGGGTTGTTGCTAGCGGGACCTACGAGCAGTACTTC. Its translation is CASSQDGVVASGTYEQYF.

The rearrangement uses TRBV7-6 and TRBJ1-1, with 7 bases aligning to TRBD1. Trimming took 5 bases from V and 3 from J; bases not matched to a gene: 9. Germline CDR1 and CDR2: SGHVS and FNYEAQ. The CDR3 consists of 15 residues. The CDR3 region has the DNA TGTGCCAGCAGCACCCGACAGGGAAGGCACACTGAAGCTTTCTTT. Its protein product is CASSTRQGRHTEAFF.

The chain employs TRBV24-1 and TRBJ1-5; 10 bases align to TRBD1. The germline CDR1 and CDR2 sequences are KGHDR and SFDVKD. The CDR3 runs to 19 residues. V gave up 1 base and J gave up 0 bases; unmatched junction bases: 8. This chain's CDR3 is CATSDFVDRGGDSNQPQHF. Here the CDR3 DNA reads TGTGCCACCAGTGATTTCGTGGACAGGGGGGGGGATAGCAATCAGCCCCAGCATTTT.

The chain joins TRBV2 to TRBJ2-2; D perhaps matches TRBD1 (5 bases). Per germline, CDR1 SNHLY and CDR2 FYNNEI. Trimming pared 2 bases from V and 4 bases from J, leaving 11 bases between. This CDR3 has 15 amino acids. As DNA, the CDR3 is TGTGCCAGCAGTGAAATGGGGCAGGTCACCGGGGAGCTGTTTTTT. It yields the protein CASSEMGQVTGELFF.

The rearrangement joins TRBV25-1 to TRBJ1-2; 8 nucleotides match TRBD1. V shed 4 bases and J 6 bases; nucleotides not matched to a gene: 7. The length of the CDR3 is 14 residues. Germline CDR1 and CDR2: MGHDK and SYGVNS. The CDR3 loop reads CASSAGGGKHGYTF. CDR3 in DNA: TGTGCCAGCAGTGCAGGGGGCGGAAAGCATGGCTACACCTTC.

The CDR3 protein is CASRFGYTEAFF. The DNA of the CDR3 is TGTGCCAGCAGATTCGGGTACACTGAAGCTTTCTTT. V is TRBV7-2 and J is TRBJ1-1; D uncertain. Looked up from germline, CDR1 is SGHTA and CDR2 is FQGNSA. Trimming shortened V by 6 bases and J by 3 bases, and 8 bases separated the two germline ends. CDR3 size: 12 residues. The full variable domain, with the rest looked up from reference TRBV7-2 and TRBJ1-1, is GAGVSQSPSNKVTEKGKDVELRCDPISGHTALYWYRQSLGQGLEFLIYFQGNSAPDKSGLPSDRFSAERTGGSVSTLTIQRTQQEDSAVYLCASRFGYTEAFFGQGTRLTVV.

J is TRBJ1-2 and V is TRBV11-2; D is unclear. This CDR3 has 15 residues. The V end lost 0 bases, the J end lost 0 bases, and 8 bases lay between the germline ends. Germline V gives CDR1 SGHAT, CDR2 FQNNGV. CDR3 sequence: CASSLDRGANYGYTF. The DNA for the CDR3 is TGTGCCAGCAGCTTAGATAGAGGAGCTAACTATGGCTACACCTTC.

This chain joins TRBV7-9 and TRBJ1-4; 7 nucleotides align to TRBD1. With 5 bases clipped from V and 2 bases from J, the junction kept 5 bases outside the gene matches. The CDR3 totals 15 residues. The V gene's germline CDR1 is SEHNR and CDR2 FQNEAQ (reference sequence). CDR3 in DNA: TGTGCCAGCAGCCCTCAACAGGGGACTAATGAAAAACTGTTTTTT. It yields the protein CASSPQQGTNEKLFF.

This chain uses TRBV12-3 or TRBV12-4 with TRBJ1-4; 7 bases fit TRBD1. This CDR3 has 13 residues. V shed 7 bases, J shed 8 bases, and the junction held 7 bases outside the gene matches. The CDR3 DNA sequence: TGTGCCAGCAACAGGGGAAGGCACGAAAAACTGTTTTTT. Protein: CASNRGRHEKLFF.

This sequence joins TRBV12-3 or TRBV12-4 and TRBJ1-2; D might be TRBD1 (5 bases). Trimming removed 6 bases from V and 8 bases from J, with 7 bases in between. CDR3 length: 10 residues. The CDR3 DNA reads TGTGCCAGCAGGGGGCTCGGCTACACCTTC. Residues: CASRGLGYTF.

CDR3 bases: TGTGCCAGCAGCCTTCGACAGCCTAATGAAAAACTGTTTTTT. As protein: CASSLRQPNEKLFF. V gene TRBV3-1 (or the pseudogene TRBV3-2) combines with J gene TRBJ1-4, with a possible D match to TRBD1 (5 bases). Deletions cut 4 bases from V and 3 bases from J, with 9 bases between. Per the germline V gene, CDR1 is LGHDT and CDR2 is YNNKEL (reference sequence). The CDR3 sequence is 14 residues long.

The CDR3 loop is CASSAAWRASGGTTSVEQYF. CDR3 bases: TGCGCCAGCAGCGCTGCCTGGAGGGCTAGCGGGGGGACGACATCCGTCGAGCAGTACTTC. This sequence joins TRBV5-1 and TRBJ2-7, with 11 bases lining up with TRBD2. V dropped 4 bases and J dropped 6; count of bases not matched to a gene: 24. Germline V gene sequence: CDR1 SGHRS, CDR2 YFSETQ. This CDR3 has 20 residues.

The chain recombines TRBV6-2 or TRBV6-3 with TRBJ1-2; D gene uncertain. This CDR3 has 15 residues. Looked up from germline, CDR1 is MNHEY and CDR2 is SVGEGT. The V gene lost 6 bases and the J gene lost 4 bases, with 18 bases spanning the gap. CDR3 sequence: CASSPFAIQVYGYTF. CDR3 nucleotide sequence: TGTGCCAGCAGCCCGTTCGCGATTCAAGTCTATGGCTACACCTTC.

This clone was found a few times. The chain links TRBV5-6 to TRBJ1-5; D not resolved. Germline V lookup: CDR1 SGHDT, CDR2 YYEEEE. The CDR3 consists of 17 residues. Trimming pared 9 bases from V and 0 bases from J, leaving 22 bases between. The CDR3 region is CATYDKPYFFSNQPQHF. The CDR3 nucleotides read TGTGCCACCTACGACAAGCCTTACTTCTTTAGCAATCAGCCCCAGCATTTT.

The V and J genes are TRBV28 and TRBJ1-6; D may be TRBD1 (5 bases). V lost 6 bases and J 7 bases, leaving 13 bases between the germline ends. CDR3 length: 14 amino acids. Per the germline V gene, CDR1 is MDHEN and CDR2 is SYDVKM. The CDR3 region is CASRDRQMNSPLHF. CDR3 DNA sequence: TGTGCCAGCAGGGACCGACAGATGAATTCACCCCTCCACTTT.

The CDR3 nucleotides read TGTGCCAGTCGTGGAGCATCTGATCCTGGAAACACCATATATTTT. Its translation: CASRGASDPGNTIYF. The chain uses TRBV19 and TRBJ1-3; D unclear. CDR1 and CDR2 (germline): LNHDA, SQIVND (reference sequence). Trimming removed 8 bases from V and 2 bases from J, with 16 bases in between. This CDR3 spans 15 amino acids.

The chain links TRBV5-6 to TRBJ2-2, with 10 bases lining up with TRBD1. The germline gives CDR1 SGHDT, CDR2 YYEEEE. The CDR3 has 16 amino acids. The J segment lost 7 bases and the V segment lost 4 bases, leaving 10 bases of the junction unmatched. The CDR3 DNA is TGTGCCAGCAGCCTAGACAGGGGGCGCGTTAGCGGGGAGCTGTTTTTT. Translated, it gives CASSLDRGRVSGELFF.

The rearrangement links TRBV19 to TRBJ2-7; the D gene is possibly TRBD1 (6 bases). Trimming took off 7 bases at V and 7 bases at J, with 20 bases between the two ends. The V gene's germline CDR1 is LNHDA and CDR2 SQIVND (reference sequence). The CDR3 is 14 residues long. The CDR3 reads CASKGTGRTGEQYF. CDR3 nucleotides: TGTGCCAGTAAGGGTACAGGGCGAACTGGGGAGCAGTACTTC. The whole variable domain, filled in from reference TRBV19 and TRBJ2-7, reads DGGITQSPKYLFRKEGQNVTLSCEQNLNHDAMYWYRQDPGQGLRLIYYSQIVNDFQKGDIAEGYSVSREKKESFPLTVTSAQKNPTAFYLCASKGTGRTGEQYFGPGTRLTVT.

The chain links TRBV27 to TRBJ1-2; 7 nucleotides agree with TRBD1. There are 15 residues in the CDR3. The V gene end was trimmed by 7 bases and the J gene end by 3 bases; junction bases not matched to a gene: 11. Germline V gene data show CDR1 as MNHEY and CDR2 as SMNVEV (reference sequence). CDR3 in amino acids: CASIPTGRGDYGYTF. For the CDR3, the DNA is TGTGCCAGCATACCGACAGGGAGAGGTGACTATGGCTACACCTTC.

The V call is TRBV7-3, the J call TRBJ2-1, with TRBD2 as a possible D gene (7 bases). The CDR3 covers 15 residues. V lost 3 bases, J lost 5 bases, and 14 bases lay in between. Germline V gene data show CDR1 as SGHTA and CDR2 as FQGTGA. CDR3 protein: CASSFQGGGNNEQFF. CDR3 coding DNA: TGTGCCAGCAGCTTTCAAGGGGGAGGGAACAATGAGCAGTTCTTC.

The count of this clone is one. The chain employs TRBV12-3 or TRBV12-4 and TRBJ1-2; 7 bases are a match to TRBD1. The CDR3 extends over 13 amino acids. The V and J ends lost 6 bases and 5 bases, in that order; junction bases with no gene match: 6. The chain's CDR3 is CASRQGWGYGYTF. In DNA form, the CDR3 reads TGTGCCAGCAGACAGGGGTGGGGATATGGCTACACCTTC.

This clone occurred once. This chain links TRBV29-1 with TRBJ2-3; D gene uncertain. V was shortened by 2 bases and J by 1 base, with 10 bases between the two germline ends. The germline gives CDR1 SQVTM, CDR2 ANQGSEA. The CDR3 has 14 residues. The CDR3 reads CSVEPDWRTDTQYF. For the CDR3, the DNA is TGCAGCGTTGAACCCGACTGGCGCACAGATACGCAGTATTTT.

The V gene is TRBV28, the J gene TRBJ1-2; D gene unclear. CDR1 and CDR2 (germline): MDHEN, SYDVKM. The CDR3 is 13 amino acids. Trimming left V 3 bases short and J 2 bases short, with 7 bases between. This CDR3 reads CASSFVRNYGYTF. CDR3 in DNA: TGTGCCAGCAGTTTTGTACGGAACTATGGCTACACCTTC.

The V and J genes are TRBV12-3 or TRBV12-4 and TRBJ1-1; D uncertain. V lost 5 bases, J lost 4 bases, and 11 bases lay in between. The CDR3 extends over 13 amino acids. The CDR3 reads CASSPIGTTEAFF. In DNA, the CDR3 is TGTGCCAGCAGTCCGATCGGTACCACTGAAGCTTTCTTT.

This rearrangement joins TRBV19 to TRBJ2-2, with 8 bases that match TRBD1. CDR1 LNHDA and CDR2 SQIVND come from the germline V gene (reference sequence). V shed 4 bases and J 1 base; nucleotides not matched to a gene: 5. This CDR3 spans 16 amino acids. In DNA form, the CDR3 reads TGTGCCAGTAGTACGACCGGGACAGGGAACACCGGGGAGCTGTTTTTT. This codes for CASSTTGTGNTGELFF.

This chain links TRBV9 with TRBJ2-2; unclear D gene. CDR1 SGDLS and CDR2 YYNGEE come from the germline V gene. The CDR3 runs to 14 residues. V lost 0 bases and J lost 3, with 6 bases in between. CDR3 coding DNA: TGTGCCAGCAGCGTAGATCGGTACACCGGGGAGCTGTTTTTT. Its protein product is CASSVDRYTGELFF.

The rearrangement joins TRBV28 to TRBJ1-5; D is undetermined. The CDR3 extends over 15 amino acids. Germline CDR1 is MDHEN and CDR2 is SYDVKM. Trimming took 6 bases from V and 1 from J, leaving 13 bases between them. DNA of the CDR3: TGTGCCAGCAGACCTCCCCGAGGGAGCAATCAGCCCCAGCATTTT. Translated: CASRPPRGSNQPQHF.

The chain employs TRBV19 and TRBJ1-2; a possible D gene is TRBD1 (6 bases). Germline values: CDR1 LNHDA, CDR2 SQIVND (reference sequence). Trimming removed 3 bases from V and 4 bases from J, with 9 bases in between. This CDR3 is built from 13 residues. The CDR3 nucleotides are TGTGCCAGTAGTATTGGGGGCGGCTATGGCTACACCTTC. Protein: CASSIGGGYGYTF.

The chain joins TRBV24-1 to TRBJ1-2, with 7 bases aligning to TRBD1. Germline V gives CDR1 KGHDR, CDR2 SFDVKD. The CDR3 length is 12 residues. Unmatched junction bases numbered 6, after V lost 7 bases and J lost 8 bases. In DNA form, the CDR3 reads TGTGCCACCAGGGACAGGTTCGGGGGCTACACCTTC. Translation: CATRDRFGGYTF.

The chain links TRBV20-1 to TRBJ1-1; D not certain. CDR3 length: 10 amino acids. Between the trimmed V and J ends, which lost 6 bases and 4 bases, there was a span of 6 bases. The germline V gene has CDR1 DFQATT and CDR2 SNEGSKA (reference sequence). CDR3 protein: CSAPGTEAFF. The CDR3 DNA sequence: TGCAGTGCGCCGGGCACTGAAGCTTTCTTT.